The 21 T cell receptor beta chains below were found in one sample sequenced in a study of Ad26.COV2.S vaccination and SARS-CoV-2 variants. TCRdb's table, derived via immunoSEQ multiplex PCR, lists solely in-frame clones and lacks some. The sample contains about 240,000 clones, around nine tenths of which appear only once. Sample treatment: about 20 received Ad26.COV2.S at low or high dose, single or two shots; 5 received placebo; per-sample allocation not given. The samples were gathered on day 63 after the first injection of vaccine or placebo. Sequenced material: peripheral blood, taken in a trial of Ad26.COV2.S vaccine versus placebo. These receptors were collected from a person between 18 and 65 years old who received the Ad26.COV2.S COVID-19 vaccine or a placebo.

This chain uses TRBV6-1 with TRBJ1-4; D ambiguous. The V gene lost 3 bases and the J gene lost 8 bases, with 10 bases spanning the gap. The CDR3 is 13 amino acids. Germline CDR1 MNHNS, CDR2 SASEGT. CDR3 amino acids: CASSERNGEKLFF. The CDR3, as DNA: TGTGCCAGCAGTGAGAGGAATGGGGAAAAACTGTTTTTT.

J is TRBJ2-3 and V is TRBV9; D is perhaps TRBD1 (6 bases). Trimming left V 0 bases short and J 0 bases short, with 11 bases between. Germline CDR1 is SGDLS and CDR2 is YYNGEE. The CDR3 length is 16 residues. The CDR3 protein is CASSVGAGASTDTQYF. The DNA of the CDR3 is TGTGCCAGCAGCGTAGGGGCAGGGGCTAGCACAGATACGCAGTATTTT.

The CDR3 protein is CASSLLGRTEAFF. Written as DNA, the CDR3 is TGTGCCAGCAGCTTACTTGGGCGGACTGAAGCTTTCTTT. The chain joins TRBV11-2 to TRBJ1-1; D gene unclear. The germline CDR1 and CDR2 sequences are SGHAT and FQNNGV. CDR3 length equals 13 residues. Trimming removed 2 bases from V and 5 bases from J, with 9 bases in between.

The rearrangement links TRBV7-9 to TRBJ1-4; D not certain. The CDR3 loop spans 13 amino acids. V was cut by 5 bases and J by 6 bases, with 10 bases left in between. In germline, CDR1 is SEHNR, CDR2 FQNEAQ (reference sequence). In DNA, the CDR3 is TGTGCCAGCAGCCCTCGGGCGTATGAAAAACTGTTTTTT. Its protein product is CASSPRAYEKLFF.

The rearrangement links TRBV6-2 or TRBV6-3 to TRBJ1-2; TRBD1 is a possible D gene (6 bases). The CDR3 is 16 residues long. The germline V gene has CDR1 MNHEY and CDR2 SVGEGT. V lost 6 bases to trimming and J lost 0 bases, with 17 bases between them. CDR3 bases: TGTGCCAGCAGCCTTCGGACAGCCCAAGCTAACTATGGCTACACCTTC. This encodes CASSLRTAQANYGYTF.

The V and J genes are TRBV10-3 and TRBJ2-7, with 11 positions matching TRBD2. Trimming removed 5 bases from V and 4 bases from J; junction bases left unmatched: 4. In germline, CDR1 is ENHRY, CDR2 SYGVKD. The CDR3 sequence is 14 residues long. CDR3 nucleotide sequence: TGTGCCATCAGTTTACTAGCGGGAGAATACGAGCAGTACTTC. Translated: CAISLLAGEYEQYF.

The V gene is TRBV11-3, the J gene TRBJ2-1, with 8 positions matching TRBD2. CDR3 length equals 16 residues. V shed 0 bases, J shed 3 bases, and the junction held 4 bases outside the gene matches. Per germline, CDR1 SGHNT and CDR2 YENEEA. The DNA for the CDR3 is TGTGCCAGCAGCTTAGAAGGTAGCGGGATCTACAATGAGCAGTTCTTC. It translates to CASSLEGSGIYNEQFF.

V gene TRBV12-1 combines with J gene TRBJ1-5; TRBD1, the D gene given by the table, was not confirmed from the DNA. TRBV12-1 constitutes a pseudogene. The CDR3 is 19 amino acids. The CDR3 DNA follows: TGTGCCAGCAGCTTCCCACCCGGGACAGGGGGTTATAGCAATCAGCCCCAGCATTTT. The encoded protein is CASSFPPGTGGYSNQPQHF.

This sequence joins TRBV4-2 and TRBJ2-1; 9 nucleotides align to TRBD2. The CDR3 is 16 residues long. The V gene end was trimmed by 1 base and the J gene end by 2 bases; junction bases not matched to a gene: 3. From germline, CDR1 is LGHNA and CDR2 YNFKEQ. CDR3 nucleotide sequence: TGTGCCAGCAGCCAAGGGCGGGGGGGGACCTACAATGAGCAGTTCTTC. Translation: CASSQGRGGTYNEQFF.

This chain uses TRBV6-1 with TRBJ1-6; D gene unclear. The V end lost 3 bases, the J end lost 11 bases, and 14 bases lay between the germline ends. Per the germline V gene, CDR1 is MNHNS and CDR2 is SASEGT. The CDR3 is 14 residues long. DNA of the CDR3: TGTGCCAGCAGTGACAGGAGTTCGGGTCCACCCCTCCACTTT. It encodes CASSDRSSGPPLHF.

On this clone: Other DNA sequences in this specimen translate into the identical CDR3. The V gene is TRBV9, the J gene TRBJ2-3; no definite D call. Germline CDR1 is SGDLS and CDR2 is YYNGEE. There are 11 residues in the CDR3. Trimming removed 0 bases at V and 6 bases at J, with 2 bases between. The DNA of the CDR3 is TGTGCCAGCAGCGTAGGTGATACGCAGTATTTT. Its translation: CASSVGDTQYF. Full variable domain (remainder filled in from reference TRBV9 and TRBJ2-3): DSGVTQTPKHLITATGQRVTLRCSPRSGDLSVYWYQQSLDQGLQFLIQYYNGEERAKGNILERFSAQQFPDLHSELNLSSLELGDSALYFCASSVGDTQYFGPGTRLTVL.

This clone showed up just once. This chain links TRBV24-1 with TRBJ2-6; D is unresolved. The V gene lost 3 bases and the J gene lost 0 bases, with 14 bases spanning the gap. The germline CDR1 and CDR2 sequences are KGHDR and SFDVKD. CDR3 length: 18 residues. This chain's CDR3 is CATSDVTGSSSGANVLTF. In DNA, the CDR3 is TGTGCCACCAGTGATGTCACCGGGTCCAGCTCTGGGGCCAACGTCCTGACTTTC.

The chain uses TRBV3-1 (or the pseudogene TRBV3-2) and TRBJ1-6; TRBD1 might be the D (5 bases). V was shortened by 1 base and J by 10 bases, with 11 bases between the two germline ends. CDR1 is LGHDT and CDR2 is YNNKEL in the germline V gene (reference sequence). CDR3 length: 14 amino acids. The CDR3 coding sequence is TGTGCCAGCAGCCAAGGCAGGGTCAGATCACCCCTCCACTTT. Translating it yields CASSQGRVRSPLHF.

This chain links TRBV5-6 with TRBJ2-7, with D possibly TRBD1 on 6 matching bases. Germline-derived CDR1 and CDR2 are SGHDT and YYEEEE. CDR3 size: 16 residues. The germline V and J ends were trimmed by 1 base and 0 bases, with 14 bases remaining between them. The CDR3 DNA follows: TGTGCCAGCAGCTTGTCAGGGGATCCGAGCTCCTACGAGCAGTACTTC. The encoded protein is CASSLSGDPSSYEQYF.

The gene calls are TRBV6-2 or TRBV6-3 and TRBJ2-7; unclear D gene. There are 14 residues in the CDR3. Trimming removed 5 bases from V and 6 bases from J, with 17 bases in between. Germline lookup yields CDR1 MNHEY and CDR2 SVGEGT. The CDR3 here is CASSRTVTGPEQYF. The CDR3 nucleotides read TGTGCCAGCAGTCGGACGGTAACGGGTCCCGAGCAGTACTTC.

This chain connects TRBV11-2 to TRBJ2-5, with D perhaps matching TRBD1 or TRBD2 (6 bases each). V was trimmed by 2 bases and J by 1 base, leaving 14 bases between them. Germline-derived CDR1 and CDR2 are SGHAT and FQNNGV. The CDR3 spans 16 residues. CDR3 in DNA: TGTGCCAGCAGCTTACAAACGGGGGCTTCCCAAGAGACCCAGTACTTC. Amino acid sequence: CASSLQTGASQETQYF.

The chain joins TRBV6-2 or TRBV6-3 to TRBJ1-1; weak D call: TRBD1 (5 bases). The CDR3 sequence is 14 residues long. The ends were cut back, 2 bases at V and 1 base at J, with 8 bases in the middle. The germline gives CDR1 MNHEY, CDR2 SVGEGT. The CDR3: CASSYGGTNTEAFF. The CDR3 DNA reads as TGTGCCAGCAGTTACGGGGGGACGAACACTGAAGCTTTCTTT.

V and J are TRBV28 and TRBJ1-2, with D perhaps TRBD1 (5 bases). CDR3 length: 16 residues. The V end was cut by 4 bases, the J end by 1 base, with 16 bases between. Looked up from germline, CDR1 is MDHEN and CDR2 is SYDVKM. The chain's CDR3 is CASSSPQGIDNYGYTF. The CDR3, as DNA: TGTGCCAGCAGTTCCCCGCAGGGAATTGATAACTATGGCTACACCTTC.

This chain links TRBV11-3 with TRBJ1-1; D not certain. Trimming left V 1 base short and J 1 base short, with 10 bases between. Germline CDR1 reads SGHNT; CDR2 reads YENEEA. CDR3 length equals 15 residues. The CDR3, as DNA: TGTGCCAGCAGCTTAGGGGAGGGCTCGAACACTGAAGCTTTCTTT. Its translation: CASSLGEGSNTEAFF.

This sequence joins TRBV6-2 or TRBV6-3 and TRBJ1-5, with D unresolved. This CDR3 is 13 amino acids long. Germline assignment: CDR1 MNHEY and CDR2 SVGEGT. V gave up 2 bases and J gave up 7 bases, with 9 bases separating them. Here the CDR3 reads CASSYVAVQPQHF. CDR3 nucleotide sequence: TGTGCCAGCAGTTACGTGGCAGTACAGCCCCAGCATTTT.

This chain links TRBV6-1 with TRBJ1-3, with TRBD1 as a possible D gene (5 bases). Looked up from germline, CDR1 is MNHNS and CDR2 is SASEGT. V was shortened by 2 bases and J by 5 bases, with 13 bases between the two germline ends. The CDR3 is 15 amino acids. CDR3 in amino acids: CASSEWGGVRNTIYF. The CDR3 DNA reads TGTGCCAGCAGTGAATGGGGAGGGGTAAGAAACACCATATATTTT.